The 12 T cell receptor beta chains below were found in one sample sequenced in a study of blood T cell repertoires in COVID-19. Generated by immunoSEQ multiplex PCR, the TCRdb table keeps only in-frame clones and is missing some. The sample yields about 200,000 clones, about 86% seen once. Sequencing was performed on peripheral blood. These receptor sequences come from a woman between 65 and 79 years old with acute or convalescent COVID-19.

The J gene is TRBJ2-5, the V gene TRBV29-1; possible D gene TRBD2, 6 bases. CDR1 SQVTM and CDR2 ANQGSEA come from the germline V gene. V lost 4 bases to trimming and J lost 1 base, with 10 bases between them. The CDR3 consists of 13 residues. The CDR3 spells CSVGGRFQETQYF. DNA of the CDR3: TGCAGCGTTGGGGGGAGGTTCCAAGAGACCCAGTACTTC.

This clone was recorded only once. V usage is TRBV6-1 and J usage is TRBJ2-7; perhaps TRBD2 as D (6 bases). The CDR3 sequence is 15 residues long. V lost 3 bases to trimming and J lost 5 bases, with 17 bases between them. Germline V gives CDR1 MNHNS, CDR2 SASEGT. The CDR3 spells CASSDSVGRGNEQYF. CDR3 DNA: TGTGCCAGCAGTGATTCGGTTGGCCGGGGGAACGAGCAGTACTTC.

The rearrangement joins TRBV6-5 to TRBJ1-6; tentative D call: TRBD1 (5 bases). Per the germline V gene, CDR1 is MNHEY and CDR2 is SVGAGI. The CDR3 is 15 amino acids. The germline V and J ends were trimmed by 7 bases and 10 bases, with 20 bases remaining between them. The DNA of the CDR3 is TGTGCCAGCACCCTCCCCCCAGGGCCGAGCTCACCCCTCCACTTT. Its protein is CASTLPPGPSSPLHF.

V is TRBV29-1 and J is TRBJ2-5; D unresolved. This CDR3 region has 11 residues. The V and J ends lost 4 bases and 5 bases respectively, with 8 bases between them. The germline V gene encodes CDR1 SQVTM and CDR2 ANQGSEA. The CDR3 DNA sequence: TGCAGCGTTGGGTGGGCCGAGACCCAGTACTTC. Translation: CSVGWAETQYF.

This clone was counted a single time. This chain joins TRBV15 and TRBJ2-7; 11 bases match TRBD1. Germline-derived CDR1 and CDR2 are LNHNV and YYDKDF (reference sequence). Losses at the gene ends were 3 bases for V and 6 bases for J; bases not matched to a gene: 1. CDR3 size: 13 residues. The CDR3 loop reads CATSRDRGREQYF. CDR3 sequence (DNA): TGTGCCACCAGCAGGGACAGGGGGCGCGAGCAGTACTTC. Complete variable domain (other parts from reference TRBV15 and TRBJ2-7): DAMVIQNPRYQVTQFGKPVTLSCSQTLNHNVMYWYQQKSSQAPKLLFHYYDKDFNNEADTPDNFQSRRPNTSFCFLDIRSPGLGDTAMYLCATSRDRGREQYFGPGTRLTVT.

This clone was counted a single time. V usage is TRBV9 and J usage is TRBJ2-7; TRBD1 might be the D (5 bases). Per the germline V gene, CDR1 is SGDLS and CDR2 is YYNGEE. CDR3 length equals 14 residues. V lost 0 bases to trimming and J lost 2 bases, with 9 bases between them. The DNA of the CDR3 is TGTGCCAGCAGCGTAGGTCAGGGCACCTACGAGCAGTACTTC. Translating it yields CASSVGQGTYEQYF.

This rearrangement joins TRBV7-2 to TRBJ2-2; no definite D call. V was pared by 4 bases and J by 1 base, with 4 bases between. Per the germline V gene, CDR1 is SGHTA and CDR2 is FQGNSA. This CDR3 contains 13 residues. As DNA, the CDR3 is TGTGCCAGCAGCTCTAGGAACACCGGGGAGCTGTTTTTT. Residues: CASSSRNTGELFF.

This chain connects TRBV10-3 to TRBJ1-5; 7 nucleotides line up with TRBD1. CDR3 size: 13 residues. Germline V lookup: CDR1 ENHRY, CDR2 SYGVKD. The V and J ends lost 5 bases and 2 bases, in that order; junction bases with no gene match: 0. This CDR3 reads CAISTGGNQPQHF. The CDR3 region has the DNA TGTGCCATCAGTACAGGGGGCAATCAGCCCCAGCATTTT.

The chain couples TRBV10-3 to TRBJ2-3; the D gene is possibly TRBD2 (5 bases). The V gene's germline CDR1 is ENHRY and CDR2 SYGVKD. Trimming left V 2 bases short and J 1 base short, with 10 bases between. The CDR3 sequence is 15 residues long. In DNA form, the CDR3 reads TGTGCCATCAGTGAGCGAGGGAAGGGCACAGATACGCAGTATTTT. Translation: CAISERGKGTDTQYF.

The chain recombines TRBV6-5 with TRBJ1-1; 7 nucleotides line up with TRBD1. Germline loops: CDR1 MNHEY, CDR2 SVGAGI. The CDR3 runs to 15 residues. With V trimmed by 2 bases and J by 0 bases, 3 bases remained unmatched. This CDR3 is CASSYRGQMNTEAFF. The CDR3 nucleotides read TGTGCCAGCAGTTACAGGGGGCAGATGAACACTGAAGCTTTCTTT.

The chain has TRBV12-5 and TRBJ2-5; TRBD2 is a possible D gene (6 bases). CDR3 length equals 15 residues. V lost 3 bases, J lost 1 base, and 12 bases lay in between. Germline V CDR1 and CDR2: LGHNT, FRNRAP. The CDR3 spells CASGFGLARQETQYF. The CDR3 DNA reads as TGTGCTAGTGGTTTCGGGCTAGCGCGCCAAGAGACCCAGTACTTC.

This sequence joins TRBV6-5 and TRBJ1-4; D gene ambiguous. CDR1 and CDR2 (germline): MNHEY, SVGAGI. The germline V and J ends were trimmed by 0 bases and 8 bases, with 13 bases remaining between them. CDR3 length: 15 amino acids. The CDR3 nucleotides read TGTGCCAGCAGTTACTCAGGGTACCGGGAAGAAAAACTGTTTTTT. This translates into CASSYSGYREEKLFF.